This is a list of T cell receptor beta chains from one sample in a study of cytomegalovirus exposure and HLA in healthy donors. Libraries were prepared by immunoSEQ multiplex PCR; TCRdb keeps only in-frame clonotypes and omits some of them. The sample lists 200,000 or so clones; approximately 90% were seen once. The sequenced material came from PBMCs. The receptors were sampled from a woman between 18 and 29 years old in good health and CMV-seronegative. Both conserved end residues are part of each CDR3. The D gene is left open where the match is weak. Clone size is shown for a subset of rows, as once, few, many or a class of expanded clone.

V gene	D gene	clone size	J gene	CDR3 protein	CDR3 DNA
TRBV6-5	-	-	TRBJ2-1	CASSGSFDNREQFF	TGTGCCAGCAGTGGTTCTTTTGACAACAGGGAGCAGTTCTTC
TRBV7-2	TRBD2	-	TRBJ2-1	CASSPEGLAGVNEQFF	TGTGCCAGCAGCCCGGAGGGTCTAGCGGGAGTAAATGAGCAGTTCTTC
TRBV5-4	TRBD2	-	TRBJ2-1	CASSSGLAGSSEQFF	TGTGCCAGCAGCTCCGGACTAGCGGGATCGTCTGAGCAGTTCTTC
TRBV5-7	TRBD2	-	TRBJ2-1	CASSWGGSFHNEQFF	TGTGCCAGCAGCTGGGGGGGGAGTTTCCACAATGAGCAGTTCTTC
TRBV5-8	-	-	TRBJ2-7	CANGPQRDTYEQYF	TGTGCCAACGGCCCCCAGCGGGACACCTACGAGCAGTACTTC
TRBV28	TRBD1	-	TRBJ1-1	CASSVGSGGTEAFF	TGTGCCAGCAGTGTGGGGTCAGGGGGCACTGAAGCTTTCTTT
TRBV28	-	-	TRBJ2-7	CASRFNSPYSYEQYF	TGTGCCAGCAGATTTAACAGCCCTTACTCCTACGAGCAGTACTTC
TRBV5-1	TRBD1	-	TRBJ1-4	CASSLRAGGDEKLFF	TGCGCCAGCAGCTTGAGGGCAGGGGGCGACGAAAAACTGTTTTTT
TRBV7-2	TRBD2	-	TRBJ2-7	CASSSMTSTYEQYF	TGTGCCAGCAGCTCCATGACTAGCACATACGAGCAGTACTTC
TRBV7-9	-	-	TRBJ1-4	CASSSSVDEKLFF	TGTGCCAGCAGCTCCAGTGTCGATGAAAAACTGTTTTTT
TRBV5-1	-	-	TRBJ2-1	CASSPVDFSYNEQFF	TGCGCCAGCAGTCCTGTAGACTTCTCCTACAATGAGCAGTTCTTC
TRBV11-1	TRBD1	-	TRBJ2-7	CASSSGTGGDYEQYF	TGTGCCAGCAGCTCCGGGACAGGGGGGGACTACGAGCAGTACTTC
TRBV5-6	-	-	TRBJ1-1	CASSPRKGMNTEAFF	TGTGCCAGCAGCCCCCGTAAGGGGATGAACACTGAAGCTTTCTTT
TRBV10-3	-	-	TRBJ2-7	CAISGTPSYEQYF	TGTGCCATCAGTGGGACTCCCTCCTACGAGCAGTACTTC
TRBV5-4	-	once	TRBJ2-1	CASSQQSYNEQFF	TGTGCCAGCAGCCAACAATCCTACAATGAGCAGTTCTTC
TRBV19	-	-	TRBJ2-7	CASSEIRDSYEQYF	TGTGCCAGTAGTGAAATCAGGGACTCCTACGAGCAGTACTTC
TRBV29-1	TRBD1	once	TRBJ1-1	CSVPGQVNTEAFF	TGCAGCGTCCCAGGACAGGTGAACACTGAAGCTTTCTTT
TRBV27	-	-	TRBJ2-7	CASSPLARIYEQYF	TGTGCCAGCAGTCCGTTAGCGCGAATCTACGAGCAGTACTTC
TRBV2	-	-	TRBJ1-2	CASSEALRRDGYTF	TGTGCCAGCAGTGAAGCGCTGCGGCGGGATGGCTACACCTTC
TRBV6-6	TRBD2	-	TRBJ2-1	CASSLTSGISYNEQFF	TGTGCCAGCAGCTTAACTAGCGGGATTTCCTACAATGAGCAGTTCTTC
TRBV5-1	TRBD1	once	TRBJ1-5	CASSPPADRGRDQPQHF	TGCGCCAGCAGCCCCCCCGCTGACAGGGGTCGAGATCAGCCCCAGCATTTT
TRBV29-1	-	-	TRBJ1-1	CSVADIQAFF	TGCAGCGTTGCAGACATTCAAGCTTTCTTT
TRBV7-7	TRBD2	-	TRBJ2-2	CASSSLAGASGELFF	TGTGCCAGCAGCTCCCTAGCGGGAGCATCCGGGGAGCTGTTTTTT
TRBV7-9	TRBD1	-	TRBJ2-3	CASSSWTGGSDTQYF	TGTGCCAGCAGCTCCTGGACAGGGGGCTCAGATACGCAGTATTTT
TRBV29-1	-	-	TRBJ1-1	CSVVTGVEAFF	TGCAGCGTCGTTACCGGGGTTGAAGCTTTCTTT
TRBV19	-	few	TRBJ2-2	CASSISDTYTGELFF	TGTGCCAGTAGTATTTCGGACACCTACACCGGGGAGCTGTTTTTT
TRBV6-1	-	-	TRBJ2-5	CASSLQPGTRETQYF	TGTGCCAGCAGTCTCCAACCGGGGACAAGAGAGACCCAGTACTTC
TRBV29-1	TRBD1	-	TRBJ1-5	CSVVQGDNQPQHF	TGCAGCGTTGTACAGGGGGACAATCAGCCCCAGCATTTT
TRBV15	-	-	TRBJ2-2	CATSLTGSNTGELFF	TGTGCCACCAGCCTCACAGGATCGAACACCGGGGAGCTGTTTTTT
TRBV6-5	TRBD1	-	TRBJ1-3	CASSYHTGAAGNTIYF	TGTGCCAGCAGTTACCACACAGGGGCTGCTGGAAACACCATATATTTT
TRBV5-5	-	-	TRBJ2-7	CASSLRQRKYEQYF	TGTGCCAGCAGCTTACGGCAGCGGAAATACGAGCAGTACTTC
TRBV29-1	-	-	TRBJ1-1	CSVGPARGTEAFF	TGCAGCGTTGGCCCTGCAAGGGGGACGGAAGCTTTCTTT
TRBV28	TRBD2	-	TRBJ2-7	CASSLGLADYEQYF	TGTGCCAGCAGTTTAGGTCTAGCGGACTACGAGCAGTACTTC
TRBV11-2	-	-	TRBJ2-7	CASNRIQGRGEQYF	TGTGCCAGCAACCGAATACAGGGCAGAGGCGAGCAGTACTTC
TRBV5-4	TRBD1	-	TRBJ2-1	CASRPGTADSYNEQFF	TGTGCCAGCAGACCCGGGACAGCTGACTCCTACAATGAGCAGTTCTTC
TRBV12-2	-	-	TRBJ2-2	CASRLIWTGANTGELFF	TGTGCAAGTCGCTTAATTTGGACAGGCGCCAACACCGGGGAGCTGTTTTTT
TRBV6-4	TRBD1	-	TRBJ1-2	CASSSGQRNYGYTF	TGTGCCAGCAGTTCGGGACAGCGTAACTATGGCTACACCTTC
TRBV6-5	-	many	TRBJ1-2	CASSRSRGNYGYTF	TGTGCCAGCAGTCGAAGTCGGGGGAACTATGGCTACACCTTC
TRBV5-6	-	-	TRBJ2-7	CASSLVTEQYF	TGTGCCAGCAGCTTGGTGACAGAGCAGTACTTC
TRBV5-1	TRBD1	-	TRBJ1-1	CASSRGTGQTMNTEAFF	TGCGCCAGCAGCCGGGGAACGGGACAGACTATGAACACTGAAGCTTTCTTT